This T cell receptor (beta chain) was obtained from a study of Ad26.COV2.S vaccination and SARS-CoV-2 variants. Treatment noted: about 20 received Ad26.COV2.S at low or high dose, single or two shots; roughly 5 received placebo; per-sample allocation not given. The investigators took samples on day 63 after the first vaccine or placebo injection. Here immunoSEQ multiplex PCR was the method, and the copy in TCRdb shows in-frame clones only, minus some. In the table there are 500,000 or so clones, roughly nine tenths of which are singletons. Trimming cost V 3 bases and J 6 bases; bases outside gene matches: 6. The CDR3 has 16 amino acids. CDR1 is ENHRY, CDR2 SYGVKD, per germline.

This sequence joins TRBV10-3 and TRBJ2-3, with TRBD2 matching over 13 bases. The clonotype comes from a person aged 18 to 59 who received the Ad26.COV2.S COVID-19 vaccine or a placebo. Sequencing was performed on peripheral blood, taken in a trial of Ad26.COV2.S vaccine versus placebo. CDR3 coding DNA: TGTGCCATCAGTGAACCCGGGACTAGCGGGACTGATACGCAGTATTTT. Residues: CAISEPGTSGTDTQYF.